The rows below give T cell receptor beta chains drawn from one sample of a study of cytomegalovirus exposure and HLA in healthy donors. Method: immunoSEQ multiplex PCR; TCRdb's copy keeps in-frame clones and lacks some. The sample records 180,000 or so clones, 60% to 80% being singletons. The sample consisted of PBMCs. These receptors were taken from a man aged 45-60 years in good health and CMV-seropositive. Both conserved end residues are trimmed from each CDR3. The order of the fields is clone size, CDR3 length, V gene, CDR3 protein. Clone size is stated in some rows and not others, as once, few, many or a class when expanded.

clone_size: few; cdr3_length: 12; v_call: TRBV30; cdr3_aa: AWEGTGKSGELF
clone_size: NA; cdr3_length: 14; v_call: TRBV12-5; cdr3_aa: ASGLVRGTGTYGYT
clone_size: NA; cdr3_length: 11; v_call: TRBV29-1; cdr3_aa: SVTQGLAGGPG
clone_size: NA; cdr3_length: 14; v_call: TRBV4-3; cdr3_aa: ASSQANRGYTGELF
clone_size: NA; cdr3_length: 11; v_call: TRBV6-1; cdr3_aa: ASTQPPTDTQY
clone_size: NA; cdr3_length: 12; v_call: TRBV5-1; cdr3_aa: ASSGGQVNTEAF
clone_size: NA; cdr3_length: 12; v_call: TRBV7-6; cdr3_aa: ASRSSSVTGELF
clone_size: NA; cdr3_length: 13; v_call: TRBV27; cdr3_aa: ASSPRGGRSYGYT
clone_size: once; cdr3_length: 12; v_call: TRBV9; cdr3_aa: ASNPPGYGYEQY
clone_size: NA; cdr3_length: 13; v_call: TRBV5-6; cdr3_aa: ASSQFGQSHYGYT
clone_size: NA; cdr3_length: 13; v_call: TRBV5-4; cdr3_aa: ASSLNSYSTDTQY
clone_size: NA; cdr3_length: 13; v_call: TRBV15; cdr3_aa: ATSRVGGAYNEQF
clone_size: NA; cdr3_length: 14; v_call: TRBV18; cdr3_aa: ASSPQGGMGANVLT
clone_size: NA; cdr3_length: 13; v_call: TRBV7-2; cdr3_aa: ASGTQSLYNSPLH
clone_size: NA; cdr3_length: 12; v_call: TRBV7-2; cdr3_aa: ASSLGLAVDTQY
clone_size: once; cdr3_length: 10; v_call: TRBV11-2; cdr3_aa: ASSYLNTEAF
clone_size: few; cdr3_length: 12; v_call: TRBV10-3; cdr3_aa: ATRTSGDTGELF
clone_size: NA; cdr3_length: 13; v_call: TRBV7-2; cdr3_aa: ASSLDGTSVDTQY
clone_size: NA; cdr3_length: 15; v_call: TRBV2; cdr3_aa: ASSDLISADSYNEQF
clone_size: NA; cdr3_length: 13; v_call: TRBV11-2; cdr3_aa: ASSLAPRVRTEAF
clone_size: NA; cdr3_length: 13; v_call: TRBV7-2; cdr3_aa: ASSTTTGTTTSKY
clone_size: NA; cdr3_length: 13; v_call: TRBV7-2; cdr3_aa: ASRRAGEVADTQY
clone_size: NA; cdr3_length: 11; v_call: TRBV9; cdr3_aa: ASSGTRRDTQY
clone_size: NA; cdr3_length: 12; v_call: TRBV7-9; cdr3_aa: ASSTGTGIDEQF
clone_size: NA; cdr3_length: 13; v_call: TRBV5-1; cdr3_aa: ASSLDLSMRDGYT
clone_size: NA; cdr3_length: 13; v_call: TRBV6-1; cdr3_aa: ASSPRGGEYQPQH
clone_size: NA; cdr3_length: 13; v_call: TRBV19; cdr3_aa: ASSMAEGASYEQY